The 3 T cell receptor beta chains given below trace back to one sample, sequenced in a study of T cell responses to AZD1222 COVID-19 vaccine. Measured with immunoSEQ multiplex PCR; TCRdb has only the in-frame clones, and not every one. Of 150,000 or so clones in the sample, 90% were seen once. The input for sequencing was peripheral blood, taken on day 0 of AZD1222 vaccination. All receptors come from an adult in good health.

This rearrangement joins TRBV12-5 to TRBJ1-1, with 9 bases fitting TRBD1. Germline assignment: CDR1 LGHNT and CDR2 FRNRAP. Trimming removed 3 bases from V and 2 bases from J; junction bases left unmatched: 10. CDR3 length equals 17 residues. DNA of the CDR3: TGTGCTAGTGGTTTCATACTACCGGGACAGGGTAACACTGAAGCTTTCTTT. This sequence encodes CASGFILPGQGNTEAFF.

The chain couples TRBV19 to TRBJ1-1; D might be TRBD1 (6 bases). The CDR3 spans 19 residues. From germline, CDR1 is LNHDA and CDR2 SQIVND (reference sequence). Trimming removed 4 bases from V and 1 base from J, with 25 bases in between. The chain's CDR3 is CASSRAGFTGHLQNTEAFF. In DNA, the CDR3 is TGTGCCAGTAGTAGGGCGGGTTTCACGGGACACCTTCAGAACACTGAAGCTTTCTTT.

The V gene is TRBV6-2 or TRBV6-3, the J gene TRBJ2-6; D unresolved. The V end lost 6 bases, the J end lost 5 bases, and 14 bases lay between the germline ends. Germline CDR1 reads MNHEY; CDR2 reads SVGEGT. The CDR3 spans 15 residues. In DNA, the CDR3 is TGTGCCAGCAGCCACGGTCTCGTGAGGGCCAACGTCCTGACTTTC. It is translated as CASSHGLVRANVLTF.